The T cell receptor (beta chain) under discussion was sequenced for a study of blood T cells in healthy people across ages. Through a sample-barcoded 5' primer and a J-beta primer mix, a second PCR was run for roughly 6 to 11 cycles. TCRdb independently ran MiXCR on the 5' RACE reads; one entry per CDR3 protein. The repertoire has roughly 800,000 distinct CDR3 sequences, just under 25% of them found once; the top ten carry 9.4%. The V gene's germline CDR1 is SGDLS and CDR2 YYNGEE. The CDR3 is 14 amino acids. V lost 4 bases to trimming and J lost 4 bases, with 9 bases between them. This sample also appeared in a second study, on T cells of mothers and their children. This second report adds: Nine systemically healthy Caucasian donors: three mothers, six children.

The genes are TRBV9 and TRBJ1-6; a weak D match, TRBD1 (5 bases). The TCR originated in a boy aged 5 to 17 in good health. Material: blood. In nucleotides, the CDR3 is TGTGCCAGCAGCTCCCAGGGTTATAATTCACCCCTCCACTTT. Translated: CASSSQGYNSPLHF. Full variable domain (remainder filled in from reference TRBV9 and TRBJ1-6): DSGVTQTPKHLITATGQRVTLRCSPRSGDLSVYWYQQSLDQGLQFLIQYYNGEERAKGNILERFSAQQFPDLHSELNLSSLELGDSALYFCASSSQGYNSPLHFGNGTRLTVT.